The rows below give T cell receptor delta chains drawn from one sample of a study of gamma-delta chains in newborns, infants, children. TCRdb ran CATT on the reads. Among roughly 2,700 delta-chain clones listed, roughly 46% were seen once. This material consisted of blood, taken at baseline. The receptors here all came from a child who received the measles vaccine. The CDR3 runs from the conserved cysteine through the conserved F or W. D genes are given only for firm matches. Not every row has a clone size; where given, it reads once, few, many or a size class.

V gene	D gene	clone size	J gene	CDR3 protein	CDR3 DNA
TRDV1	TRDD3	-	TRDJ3	CALREYPLLGDTPNWDTRQMFF	TGTGCTCTTAGGGAATACCCTTTACTGGGGGATACGCCCAACTGGGACACCCGACAGATGTTTTTC
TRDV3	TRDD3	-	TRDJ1	CAFRVKGRGGYESAWDKLIF	TGTGCCTTTAGGGTGAAGGGCCGTGGGGGATACGAGTCGGCATGGGATAAACTCATCTTT
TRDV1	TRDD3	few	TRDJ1	CALGEPRLFLLGDSTKTDKLIF	TGTGCTCTTGGGGAACCACGTTTGTTCCTACTGGGGGATAGTACCAAAACCGATAAACTCATCTTT
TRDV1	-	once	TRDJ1	CALGRHPSFIFLYWGPQPITDKLIF	TGTGCTCTTGGGAGACACCCTTCCTTTATCTTCCTTTACTGGGGGCCCCAGCCCATCACCGATAAACTCATCTTT
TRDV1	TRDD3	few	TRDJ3	CALGALKLGDTRSWDTRQMFF	TGTGCTCTTGGGGCCCTAAAACTGGGGGATACGCGCTCCTGGGACACCCGACAGATGTTTTTC
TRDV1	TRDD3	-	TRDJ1	CALGELGPSQLGDDDTDKLIF	TGTGCTCTTGGGGAACTAGGCCCGTCTCAACTGGGGGACGATGACACCGATAAACTCATCTTT
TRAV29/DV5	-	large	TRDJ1	CAASERYTDKLIF	TGTGCAGCAAGCGAACGGTACACCGATAAACTCATCTTT
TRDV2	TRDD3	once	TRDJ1	CACDSILGGTPTDKLIF	TGTGCCTGTGACTCGATACTGGGGGGTACGCCCACCGATAAACTCATCTTT
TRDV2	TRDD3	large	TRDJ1	CACDTLGDRYTDKLIF	TGTGCCTGTGACACCCTGGGGGACCGGTACACCGATAAACTCATCTTT
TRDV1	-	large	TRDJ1	CALGELDFLGDFTDKLIF	TGTGCTCTTGGGGAACTGGACTTCCTTGGGGACTTCACCGATAAACTCATCTTT
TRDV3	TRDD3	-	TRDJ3	CAPAFSCTGGHPKVSWDTRQMFF	TGCGCCCCGGCCTTCTCCTGTACTGGGGGCCATCCTAAGGTCTCCTGGGACACCCGACAGATGTTTTTC
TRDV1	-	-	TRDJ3	CALGEGVKPWDTRQMFF	TGTGCTCTTGGGGAGGGAGTAAAGCCCTGGGACACCCGACAGATGTTTTTC
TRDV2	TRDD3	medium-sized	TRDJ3	CACDTIAGGFSSWDTRQMFF	TGTGCCTGTGACACGATTGCTGGGGGCTTTAGCTCCTGGGACACCCGACAGATGTTTTTC
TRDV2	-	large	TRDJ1	CACDTLPALGTEYTDKLIF	TGTGCCTGTGACACTCTACCCGCGCTGGGTACAGAGTACACCGATAAACTCATCTTT
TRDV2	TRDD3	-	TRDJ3	CACDSTLELPRGIRGWDTRQMFF	TGTGCCTGTGACTCCACCCTCGAGCTTCCTCGGGGGATACGAGGTTGGGACACCCGACAGATGTTTTTC
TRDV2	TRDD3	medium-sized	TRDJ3	CACDTVGGHLSSWDTRQMFF	TGTGCCTGTGACACCGTTGGGGGACACCTTAGCTCCTGGGACACCCGACAGATGTTTTTC
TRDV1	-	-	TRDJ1	CALGERNFPCSSTDKLIF	TGTGCTCTTGGGGAACGGAACTTTCCCTGCTCTTCTACCGATAAACTCATCTTT